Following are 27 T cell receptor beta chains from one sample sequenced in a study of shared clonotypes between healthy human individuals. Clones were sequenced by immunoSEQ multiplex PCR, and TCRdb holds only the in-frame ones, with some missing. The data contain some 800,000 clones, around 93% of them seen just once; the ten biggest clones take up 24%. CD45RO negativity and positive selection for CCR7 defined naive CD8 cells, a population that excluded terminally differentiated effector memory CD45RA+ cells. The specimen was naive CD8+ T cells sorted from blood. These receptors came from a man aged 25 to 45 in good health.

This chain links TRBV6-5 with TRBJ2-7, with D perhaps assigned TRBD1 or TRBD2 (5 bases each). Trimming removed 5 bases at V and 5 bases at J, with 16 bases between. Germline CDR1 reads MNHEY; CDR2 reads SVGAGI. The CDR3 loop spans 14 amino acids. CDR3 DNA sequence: TGTGCCAGCAGTCACCGGGACGGTCGACACGAGCAGTACTTC. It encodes CASSHRDGRHEQYF.

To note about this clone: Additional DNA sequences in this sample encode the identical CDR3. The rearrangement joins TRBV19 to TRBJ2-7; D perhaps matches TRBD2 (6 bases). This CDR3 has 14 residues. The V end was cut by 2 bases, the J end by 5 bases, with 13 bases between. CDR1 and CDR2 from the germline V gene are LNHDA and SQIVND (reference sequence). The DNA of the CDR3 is TGTGCCAGTAGTATACAAGCTAGCGCAGACGAGCAGTACTTC. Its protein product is CASSIQASADEQYF.

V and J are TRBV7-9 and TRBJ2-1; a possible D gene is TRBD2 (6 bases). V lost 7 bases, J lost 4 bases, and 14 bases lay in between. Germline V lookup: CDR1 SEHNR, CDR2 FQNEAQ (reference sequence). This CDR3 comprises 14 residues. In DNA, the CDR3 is TGTGCCAGCAACCGGGACTCGGTATACAATGAGCAGTTCTTC. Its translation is CASNRDSVYNEQFF.

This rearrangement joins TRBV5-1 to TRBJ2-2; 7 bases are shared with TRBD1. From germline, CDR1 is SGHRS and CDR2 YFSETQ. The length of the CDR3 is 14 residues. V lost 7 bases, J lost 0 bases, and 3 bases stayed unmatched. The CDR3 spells CASWDRSNTGELFF. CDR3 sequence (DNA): TGCGCCAGCTGGGACAGATCGAACACCGGGGAGCTGTTTTTT. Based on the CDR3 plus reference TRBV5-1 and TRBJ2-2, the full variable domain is KAGVTQTPRYLIKTRGQQVTLSCSPISGHRSVSWYQQTPGQGLQFLFEYFSETQRNKGNFPGRFSGRQFSNSRSEMNVSTLELGDSALYLCASWDRSNTGELFFGEGSRLTVL.

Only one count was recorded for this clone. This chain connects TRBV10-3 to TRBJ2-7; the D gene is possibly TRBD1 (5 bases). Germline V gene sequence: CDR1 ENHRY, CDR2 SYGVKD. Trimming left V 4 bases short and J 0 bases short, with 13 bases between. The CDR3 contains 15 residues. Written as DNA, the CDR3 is TGTGCCATCAGTGTGGTAAGGGGCCTCTCCTACGAGCAGTACTTC. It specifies CAISVVRGLSYEQYF.

In DNA, the CDR3 is TGCGCCAGCAGCCTAGGGGGAGCGGTTGGGAAGATCGAGCAGTACTTC. Translation: CASSLGGAVGKIEQYF. The chain links TRBV4-1 to TRBJ2-7; D might be TRBD1 (6 bases). Trimming left V 4 bases short and J 6 bases short, with 22 bases between. The CDR3 has 16 residues. Germline lookup yields CDR1 MGHRA and CDR2 YSYEKL.

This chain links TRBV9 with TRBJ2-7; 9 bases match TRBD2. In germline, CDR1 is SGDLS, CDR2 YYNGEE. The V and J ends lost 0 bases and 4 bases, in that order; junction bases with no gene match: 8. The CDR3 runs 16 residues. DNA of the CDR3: TGTGCCAGCAGCGTAGGGCTAGCGGGGAGACTGTACGAGCAGTACTTC. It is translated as CASSVGLAGRLYEQYF. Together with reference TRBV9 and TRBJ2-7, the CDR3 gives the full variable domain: DSGVTQTPKHLITATGQRVTLRCSPRSGDLSVYWYQQSLDQGLQFLIQYYNGEERAKGNILERFSAQQFPDLHSELNLSSLELGDSALYFCASSVGLAGRLYEQYFGPGTRLTVT.

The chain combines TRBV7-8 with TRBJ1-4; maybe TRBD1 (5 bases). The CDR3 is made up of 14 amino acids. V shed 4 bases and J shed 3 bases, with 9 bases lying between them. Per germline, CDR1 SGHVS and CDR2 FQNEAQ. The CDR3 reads CASSSGEPNEKLFF. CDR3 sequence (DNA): TGTGCCAGCAGCTCGGGGGAGCCTAATGAAAAACTGTTTTTT.

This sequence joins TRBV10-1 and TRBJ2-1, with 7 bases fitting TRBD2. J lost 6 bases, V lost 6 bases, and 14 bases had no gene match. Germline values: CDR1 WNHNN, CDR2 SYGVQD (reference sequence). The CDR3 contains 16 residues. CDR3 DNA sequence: TGCGCCAGCAGCGGCTTTAGGAGCGGGGCGGCCAATGAGCAGTTCTTC. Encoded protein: CASSGFRSGAANEQFF.

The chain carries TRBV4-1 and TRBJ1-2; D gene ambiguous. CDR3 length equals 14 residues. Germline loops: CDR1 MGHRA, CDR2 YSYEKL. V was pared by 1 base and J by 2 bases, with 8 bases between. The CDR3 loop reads CASSQVLENYGYTF. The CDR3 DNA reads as TGCGCCAGCAGCCAAGTCTTGGAGAACTATGGCTACACCTTC.

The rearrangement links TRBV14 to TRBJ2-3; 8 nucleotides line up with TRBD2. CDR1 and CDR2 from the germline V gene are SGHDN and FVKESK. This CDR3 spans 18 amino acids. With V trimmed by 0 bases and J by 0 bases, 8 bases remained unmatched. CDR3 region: CASSQDSGEGRSTDTQYF. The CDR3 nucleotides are TGTGCCAGCAGCCAAGATAGCGGGGAAGGGAGGAGCACAGATACGCAGTATTTT.

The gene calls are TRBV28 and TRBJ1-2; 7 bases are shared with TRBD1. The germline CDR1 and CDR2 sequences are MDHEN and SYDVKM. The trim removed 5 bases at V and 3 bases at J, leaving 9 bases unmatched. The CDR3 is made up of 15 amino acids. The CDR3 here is CASSPPGQIDYGYTF. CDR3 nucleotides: TGTGCCAGCAGTCCCCCGGGACAGATAGACTATGGCTACACCTTC.

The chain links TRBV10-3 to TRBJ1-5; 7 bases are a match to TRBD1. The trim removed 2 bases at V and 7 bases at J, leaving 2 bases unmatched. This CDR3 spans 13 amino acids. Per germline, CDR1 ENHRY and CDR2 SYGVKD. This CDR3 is CAISEGTVQPQHF. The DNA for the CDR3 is TGTGCCATCAGTGAGGGGACAGTGCAGCCCCAGCATTTT.

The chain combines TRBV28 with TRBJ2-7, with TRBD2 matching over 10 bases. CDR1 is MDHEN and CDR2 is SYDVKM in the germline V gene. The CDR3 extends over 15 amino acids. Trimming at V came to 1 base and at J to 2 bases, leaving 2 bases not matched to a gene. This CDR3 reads CASSLYTSGAYEQYF. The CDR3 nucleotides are TGTGCCAGCAGTTTATATACTAGCGGGGCCTACGAGCAGTACTTC.

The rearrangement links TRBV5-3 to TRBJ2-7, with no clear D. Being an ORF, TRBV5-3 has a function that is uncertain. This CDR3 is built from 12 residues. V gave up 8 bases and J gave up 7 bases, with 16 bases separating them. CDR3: CASSLLNVEQYF. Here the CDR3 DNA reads TGTGCCAGCAGCCTGTTGAACGTTGAGCAGTACTTC.

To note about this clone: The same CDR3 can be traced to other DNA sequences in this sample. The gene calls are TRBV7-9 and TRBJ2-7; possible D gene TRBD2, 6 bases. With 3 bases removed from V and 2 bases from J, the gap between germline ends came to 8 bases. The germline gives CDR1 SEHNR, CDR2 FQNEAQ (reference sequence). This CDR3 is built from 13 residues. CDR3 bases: TGTGCCAGCAGCTTTAGCGGACCCTACGAGCAGTACTTC. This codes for CASSFSGPYEQYF.

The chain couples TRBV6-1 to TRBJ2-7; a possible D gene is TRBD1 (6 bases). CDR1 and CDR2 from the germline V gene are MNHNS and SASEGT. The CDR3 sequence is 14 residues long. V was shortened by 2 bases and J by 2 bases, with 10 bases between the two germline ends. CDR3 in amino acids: CASSEYDRTYEQYF. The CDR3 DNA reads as TGTGCCAGCAGTGAATATGACAGGACCTACGAGCAGTACTTC.

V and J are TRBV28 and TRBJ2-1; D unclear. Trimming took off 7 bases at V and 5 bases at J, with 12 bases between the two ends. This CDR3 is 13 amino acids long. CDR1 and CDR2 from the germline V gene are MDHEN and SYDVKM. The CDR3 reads CASNQGLHNEQFF. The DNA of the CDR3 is TGTGCCAGCAACCAAGGCCTCCACAATGAGCAGTTCTTC.

The CDR3 DNA sequence: TGTGCCAGCGGCAGGGCCAGGGAATACTATGGCTACACCTTC. Protein sequence: CASGRAREYYGYTF. The J gene is TRBJ1-2, the V gene TRBV28, with TRBD1 as a possible D gene (5 bases). The CDR3 runs 14 residues. V gave up 8 bases and J gave up 3 bases, with 16 bases separating them. The germline gives CDR1 MDHEN, CDR2 SYDVKM.

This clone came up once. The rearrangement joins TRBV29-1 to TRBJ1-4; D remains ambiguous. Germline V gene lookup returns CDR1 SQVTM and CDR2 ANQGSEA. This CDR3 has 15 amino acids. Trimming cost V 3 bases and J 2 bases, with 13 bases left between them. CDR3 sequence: CSVEFIGTTNEKLFF. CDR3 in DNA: TGCAGCGTTGAGTTTATCGGTACGACTAATGAAAAACTGTTTTTT.

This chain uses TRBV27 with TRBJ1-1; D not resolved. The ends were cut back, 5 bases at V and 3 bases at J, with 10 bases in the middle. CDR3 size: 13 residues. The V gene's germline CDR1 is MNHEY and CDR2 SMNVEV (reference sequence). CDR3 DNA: TGTGCCAGCAGTCCACGAACATACACTGAAGCTTTCTTT. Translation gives CASSPRTYTEAFF.

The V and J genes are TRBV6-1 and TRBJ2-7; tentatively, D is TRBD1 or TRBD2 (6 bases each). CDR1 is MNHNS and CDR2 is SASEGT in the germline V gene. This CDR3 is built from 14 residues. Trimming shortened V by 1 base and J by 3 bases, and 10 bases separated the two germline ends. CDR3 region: CASSEGGAFYEQYF. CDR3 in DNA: TGTGCCAGCAGTGAAGGGGGGGCCTTCTACGAGCAGTACTTC.

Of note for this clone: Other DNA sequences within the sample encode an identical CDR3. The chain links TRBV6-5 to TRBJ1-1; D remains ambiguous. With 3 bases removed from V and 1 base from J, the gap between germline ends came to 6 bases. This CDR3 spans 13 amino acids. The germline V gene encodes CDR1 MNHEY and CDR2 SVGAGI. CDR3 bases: TGTGCCAGCAGTTATGTACAGAACACTGAAGCTTTCTTT. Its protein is CASSYVQNTEAFF.

CDR3 DNA sequence: TGCGCCAGCAGACCCTCCGGCGGAGAGGGTAAAGCTTTCTTT. Its protein product is CASRPSGGEGKAFF. The chain links TRBV10-1 to TRBJ1-1; D is ambiguous. V lost 6 bases to trimming and J lost 9 bases, with 20 bases between them. The CDR3 is 14 residues long. The germline CDR1 and CDR2 sequences are WNHNN and SYGVQD (reference sequence).

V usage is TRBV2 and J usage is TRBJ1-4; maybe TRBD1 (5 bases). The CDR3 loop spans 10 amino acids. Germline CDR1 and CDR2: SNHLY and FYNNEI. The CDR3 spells CATRGEKLFF. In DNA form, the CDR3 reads TGTGCGACCCGGGGGGAAAAACTGTTTTTT.

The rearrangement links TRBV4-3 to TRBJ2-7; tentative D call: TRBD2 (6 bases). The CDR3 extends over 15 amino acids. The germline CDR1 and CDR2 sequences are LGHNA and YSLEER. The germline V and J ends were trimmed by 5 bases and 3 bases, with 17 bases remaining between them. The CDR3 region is CASSNSLASNYEQYF. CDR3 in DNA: TGCGCCAGCAGCAACTCTCTAGCGAGTAACTACGAGCAGTACTTC.

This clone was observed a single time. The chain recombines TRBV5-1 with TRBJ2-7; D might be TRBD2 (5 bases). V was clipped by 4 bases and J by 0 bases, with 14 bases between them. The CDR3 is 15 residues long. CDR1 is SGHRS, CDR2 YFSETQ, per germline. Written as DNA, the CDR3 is TGCGCCAGCAGCGCAGCAAGAGGGAACTCCTACGAGCAGTACTTC. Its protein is CASSAARGNSYEQYF. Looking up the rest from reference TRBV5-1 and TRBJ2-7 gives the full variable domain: KAGVTQTPRYLIKTRGQQVTLSCSPISGHRSVSWYQQTPGQGLQFLFEYFSETQRNKGNFPGRFSGRQFSNSRSEMNVSTLELGDSALYLCASSAARGNSYEQYFGPGTRLTVT.